Below are 22 T cell receptor beta chains sequenced from a single sample in a study of blood T cell repertoires in COVID-19. Sequenced by immunoSEQ multiplex PCR; TCRdb stores in-frame clones only, minus some. This sample carries 200,000 to 250,000 clones, around 90% of them seen once, and the ten largest clones take around 2.6%. The source material was PBMCs or T cells enriched from blood (not recorded which). Receptors originate from a woman in her 30s who had recovered from COVID-19.

Of note for this clone: In the same sample, other DNA sequences code for this CDR3. This rearrangement joins TRBV5-4 to TRBJ2-2, with 10 bases aligning to TRBD2. Germline V lookup: CDR1 SGHNT, CDR2 YYREEE (reference sequence). The CDR3 is 16 amino acids. V lost 1 base to trimming and J lost 5 bases; unmatched junction nucleotides: 5. Here the CDR3 DNA reads TGTGCCAGCAGCTTGAGGAGACTAGCGGGTACCGGGGAGCTGTTTTTT. It translates to CASSLRRLAGTGELFF.

The rearrangement joins TRBV2 to TRBJ2-2; 8 bases match TRBD1. The ends lost 4 bases at V and 1 base at J; junction bases unmatched: 5. From germline, CDR1 is SNHLY and CDR2 FYNNEI. The CDR3 has 16 amino acids. DNA for the CDR3: TGTGCCAGCAGTGCACCGGACAGGGTGAACACCGGGGAGCTGTTTTTT. Translation gives CASSAPDRVNTGELFF.

V is TRBV2 and J is TRBJ2-1; D is possibly TRBD2 (5 bases). Germline V CDR1 and CDR2: SNHLY, FYNNEI. The V gene lost 6 bases and the J gene lost 13 bases, with 10 bases spanning the gap. The CDR3 has 10 amino acids. The CDR3 loop reads CASRDPGQFF. The CDR3 region has the DNA TGTGCCAGCAGGGATCCGGGACAGTTCTTC.

This chain links TRBV6-5 with TRBJ1-2, with TRBD1 identical over 7 bases. In germline, CDR1 is MNHEY, CDR2 SVGAGI. V shed 11 bases and J 4 bases; nucleotides not matched to a gene: 4. The CDR3 runs 11 residues. CDR3 DNA: TGTGCCGCGGCAGGGGGCTATGGCTACACCTTC. The encoded protein is CAAAGGYGYTF.

This sequence joins TRBV2 and TRBJ1-1; 7 bases are a match to TRBD1. CDR1 SNHLY and CDR2 FYNNEI come from the germline V gene. The trim removed 10 bases at V and 0 bases at J, leaving 8 bases unmatched. The CDR3 totals 14 residues. CDR3 residues: CATPRGGLNTEAFF. In DNA, the CDR3 is TGTGCCACCCCCCGAGGGGGCCTGAACACTGAAGCTTTCTTT.

This clone was found once. The chain has TRBV9 and TRBJ1-1; no definite D call. The V gene lost 0 bases and the J gene lost 0 bases, with 9 bases spanning the gap. The CDR3 has 15 amino acids. The germline gives CDR1 SGDLS, CDR2 YYNGEE. The CDR3 sequence: CASSVGPDLNTEAFF. The CDR3 coding sequence is TGTGCCAGCAGCGTAGGTCCAGACTTGAACACTGAAGCTTTCTTT.

The chain carries TRBV5-4 and TRBJ1-3; unclear D gene. V gave up 4 bases and J gave up 0 bases, with 14 bases separating them. Germline loops: CDR1 SGHNT, CDR2 YYREEE (reference sequence). This CDR3 is 16 amino acids long. The CDR3 here is CASSPHRDRSGNTIYF. CDR3 nucleotide sequence: TGTGCCAGCAGCCCACACCGGGATCGCTCTGGAAACACCATATATTTT.

This sequence joins TRBV7-9 and TRBJ1-1; TRBD1 is a possible D gene (6 bases). The CDR3 is made up of 15 amino acids. V was pared by 7 bases and J by 1 base, with 16 bases between. Germline CDR1 SEHNR, CDR2 FQNEAQ (reference sequence). The CDR3 DNA follows: TGTGCCAGCACCAACAGGGAGGGGGAGAACACTGAAGCTTTCTTT. Amino acids: CASTNREGENTEAFF.

The V gene is TRBV9, the J gene TRBJ2-3; 12 bases are a match to TRBD2. The CDR3 has 17 residues. V lost 3 bases to trimming and J lost 3 bases; unmatched junction nucleotides: 8. Germline CDR1 is SGDLS and CDR2 is YYNGEE. CDR3 loop: CASSASSGGETTDTQYF. The CDR3 DNA follows: TGTGCCAGCAGCGCCTCTAGCGGGGGGGAAACGACAGATACGCAGTATTTT.

The CDR3 sequence: CASSVGGQTFGETQYF. DNA of the CDR3: TGTGCCAGCAGCGTAGGCGGACAAACCTTCGGGGAGACCCAGTACTTC. This chain joins TRBV9 and TRBJ2-5; the D gene is possibly TRBD1 (5 bases). The CDR3 covers 16 residues. The V gene's germline CDR1 is SGDLS and CDR2 YYNGEE. Trimming shortened V by 0 bases and J by 5 bases, and 17 bases separated the two germline ends. The full variable domain, rest sourced from reference TRBV9 and TRBJ2-5, is DSGVTQTPKHLITATGQRVTLRCSPRSGDLSVYWYQQSLDQGLQFLIQYYNGEERAKGNILERFSAQQFPDLHSELNLSSLELGDSALYFCASSVGGQTFGETQYFGPGTRLLVL.

The genes are TRBV24-1 and TRBJ1-4, with TRBD1 matching 9 bases. Germline CDR1 is KGHDR and CDR2 is SFDVKD. The CDR3 contains 15 residues. The J segment lost 5 bases and the V segment lost 1 base, leaving 1 base of the junction unmatched. The CDR3 coding sequence is TGTGCCACCAGTGATTTAGACAGGGGGAATGAAAAACTGTTTTTT. It is translated as CATSDLDRGNEKLFF.

The chain carries TRBV19 and TRBJ1-3; no clear D gene. In germline, CDR1 is LNHDA, CDR2 SQIVND (reference sequence). The CDR3 covers 15 residues. V lost 8 bases, J lost 0 bases, and 14 bases lay in between. The CDR3 is CASSGQSSSGNTIYF. The CDR3 DNA follows: TGTGCCAGTTCAGGCCAAAGTAGCTCTGGAAACACCATATATTTT.

This chain uses TRBV11-2 with TRBJ1-2, with 8 bases matching TRBD1. There are 14 residues in the CDR3. Trimming cost V 5 bases and J 2 bases; bases outside gene matches: 4. The germline CDR1 and CDR2 sequences are SGHAT and FQNNGV. The CDR3 spells CASSPGQGNYGYTF. CDR3 nucleotide sequence: TGTGCCAGCAGCCCAGGACAGGGCAACTATGGCTACACCTTC.

This chain links TRBV10-3 with TRBJ1-1; D remains ambiguous. Trimming took off 4 bases at V and 1 base at J, with 10 bases between the two ends. Germline lookup yields CDR1 ENHRY and CDR2 SYGVKD. The CDR3 loop spans 14 amino acids. The CDR3 DNA is TGTGCCATCAGTGTGGAGGCAGCGAACACTGAAGCTTTCTTT. Translated, it gives CAISVEAANTEAFF.

On this clone itself: Additional DNA sequences in this sample encode the identical CDR3. CDR3 in amino acids: CASSPGRGNTIYF. CDR3 bases: TGTGCCAGCTCACCAGGGAGGGGAAACACCATATATTTT. The chain recombines TRBV18 with TRBJ1-3, with D uncertain. CDR1 KGHSH and CDR2 LQKENI come from the germline V gene. The V end lost 2 bases, the J end lost 4 bases, and 6 bases lay between the germline ends. The CDR3 is made up of 13 amino acids.

This clone appeared once. The gene calls are TRBV5-4 and TRBJ1-3; D might be TRBD1 (5 bases). V lost 4 bases and J 2 bases, leaving 10 bases between the germline ends. This CDR3 spans 14 amino acids. CDR1 is SGHNT and CDR2 is YYREEE in the germline V gene (reference sequence). The CDR3 is CASSRRGAGNTIYF. The CDR3 DNA reads TGTGCCAGCAGCCGCCGGGGGGCTGGAAACACCATATATTTT.

The V call is TRBV5-1, the J call TRBJ1-2; a possible D gene is TRBD1 (5 bases). The CDR3 contains 16 residues. Germline V gene data show CDR1 as SGHRS and CDR2 as YFSETQ. Between the trimmed V and J ends, which lost 2 bases and 8 bases, there was a span of 22 bases. CDR3 sequence (DNA): TGCGCCAGCAGCTTCACCGTGGAGGGGCGCACGGAGGGCTACACCTTC. It specifies CASSFTVEGRTEGYTF. The variable domain in full, completed from reference TRBV5-1 and TRBJ1-2, reads KAGVTQTPRYLIKTRGQQVTLSCSPISGHRSVSWYQQTPGQGLQFLFEYFSETQRNKGNFPGRFSGRQFSNSRSEMNVSTLELGDSALYLCASSFTVEGRTEGYTFGSGTRLTVV.

The gene calls are TRBV15 and TRBJ1-2; TRBD1 matches 9 bases. V shed 0 bases, J shed 8 bases, and the junction held 7 bases outside the gene matches. Germline CDR1 and CDR2: LNHNV and YYDKDF (reference sequence). This CDR3 region has 15 residues. This CDR3 reads CATSRERTGESGYTF. In nucleotides, the CDR3 is TGTGCCACCAGCAGAGAACGGACAGGGGAGAGCGGCTACACCTTC. The entire variable domain, with the rest obtained from reference TRBV15 and TRBJ1-2, is as follows: DAMVIQNPRYQVTQFGKPVTLSCSQTLNHNVMYWYQQKSSQAPKLLFHYYDKDFNNEADTPDNFQSRRPNTSFCFLDIRSPGLGDTAMYLCATSRERTGESGYTFGSGTRLTVV.

The chain recombines TRBV7-6 with TRBJ1-2; no clear D. Looked up from germline, CDR1 is SGHVS and CDR2 is FNYEAQ. The CDR3 length is 12 residues. In DNA, the CDR3 is TGTGTGAGCGGTTGGGATAACTATGGCTACACCTTC. Translating gives CVSGWDNYGYTF.

V is TRBV2 and J is TRBJ2-7; a possible D gene is TRBD2 (5 bases). The germline V and J ends were trimmed by 6 bases and 4 bases, with 19 bases remaining between them. This CDR3 contains 15 residues. The germline CDR1 and CDR2 sequences are SNHLY and FYNNEI. CDR3 bases: TGTGCCAGCAGCCCCTCAACGGGGAGAGGATACGAGCAGTACTTC. Encoded protein: CASSPSTGRGYEQYF.

The genes are TRBV11-1 and TRBJ1-1; D is possibly TRBD1 (6 bases). In germline, CDR1 is SGHAT, CDR2 FQDESV (reference sequence). Between the trimmed V and J ends, which lost 5 bases and 3 bases, there was a span of 10 bases. The CDR3 length is 13 residues. The CDR3 reads CASSNNRDTEAFF. In nucleotides, the CDR3 is TGTGCCAGCAGCAATAACAGGGACACTGAAGCTTTCTTT. Based on the CDR3 plus reference TRBV11-1 and TRBJ1-1, the full variable domain is EAEVAQSPRYKITEKSQAVAFWCDPISGHATLYWYRQILGQGPELLVQFQDESVVDDSQLPKDRFSAERLKGVDSTLKIQPAELGDSAMYLCASSNNRDTEAFFGQGTRLTVV.

This clone has only a few counts. The chain is built from TRBV9 and TRBJ1-2, with TRBD1 matching 10 bases. V was pared by 4 bases and J by 3 bases, with 9 bases of the junction left unmatched. Germline CDR1 SGDLS, CDR2 YYNGEE. This CDR3 is built from 16 residues. As DNA, the CDR3 is TGTGCCAGCAGCCCCCCCGGGACAGGGGACCACTATGGCTACACCTTC. As protein: CASSPPGTGDHYGYTF.